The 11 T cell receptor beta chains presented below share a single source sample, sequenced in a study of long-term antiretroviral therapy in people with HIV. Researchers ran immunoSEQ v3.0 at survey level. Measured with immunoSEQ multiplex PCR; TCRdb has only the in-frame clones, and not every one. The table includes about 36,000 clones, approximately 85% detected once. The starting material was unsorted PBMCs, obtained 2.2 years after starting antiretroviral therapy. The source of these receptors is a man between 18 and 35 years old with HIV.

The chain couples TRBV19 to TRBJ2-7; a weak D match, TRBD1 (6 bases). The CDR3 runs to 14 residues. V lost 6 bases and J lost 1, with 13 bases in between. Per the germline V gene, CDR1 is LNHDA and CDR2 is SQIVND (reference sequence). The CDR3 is CASRPRGESYEQYF. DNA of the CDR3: TGTGCCAGTAGACCCAGGGGTGAATCCTACGAGCAGTACTTC. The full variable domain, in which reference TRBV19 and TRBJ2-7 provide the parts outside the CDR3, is DGGITQSPKYLFRKEGQNVTLSCEQNLNHDAMYWYRQDPGQGLRLIYYSQIVNDFQKGDIAEGYSVSREKKESFPLTVTSAQKNPTAFYLCASRPRGESYEQYFGPGTRLTVT.

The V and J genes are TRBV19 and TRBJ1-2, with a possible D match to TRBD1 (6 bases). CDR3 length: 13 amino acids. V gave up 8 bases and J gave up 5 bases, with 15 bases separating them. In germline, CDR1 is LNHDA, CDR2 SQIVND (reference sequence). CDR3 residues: CASGDKGYYGYTF. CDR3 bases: TGTGCCAGTGGGGACAAAGGCTATTATGGCTACACCTTC.

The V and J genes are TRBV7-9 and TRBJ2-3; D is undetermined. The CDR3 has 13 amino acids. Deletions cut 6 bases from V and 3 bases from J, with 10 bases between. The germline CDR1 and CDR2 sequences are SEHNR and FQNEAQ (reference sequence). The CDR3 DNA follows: TGTGCCAGCAGACCCAGACCGACAGATACGCAGTATTTT. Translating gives CASRPRPTDTQYF.

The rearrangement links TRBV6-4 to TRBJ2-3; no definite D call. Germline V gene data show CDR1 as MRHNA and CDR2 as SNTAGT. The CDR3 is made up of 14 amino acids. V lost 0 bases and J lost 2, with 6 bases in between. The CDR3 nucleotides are TGTGCCAGCAGTGACTCGGCCTTCACAGATACGCAGTATTTT. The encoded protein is CASSDSAFTDTQYF.

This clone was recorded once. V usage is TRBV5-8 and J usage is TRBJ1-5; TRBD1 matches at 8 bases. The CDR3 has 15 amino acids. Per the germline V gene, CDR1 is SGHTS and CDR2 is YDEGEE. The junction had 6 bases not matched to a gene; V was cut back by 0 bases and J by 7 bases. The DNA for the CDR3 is TGTGCCAGCAGCTTGGAGGGACAGGCCCCACAGCCCCAGCATTTT. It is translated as CASSLEGQAPQPQHF.

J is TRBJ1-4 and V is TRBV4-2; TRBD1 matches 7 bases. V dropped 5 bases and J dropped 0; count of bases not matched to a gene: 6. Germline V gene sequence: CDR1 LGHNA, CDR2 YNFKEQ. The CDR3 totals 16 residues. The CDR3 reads CASSSGTETTNEKLFF. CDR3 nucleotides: TGTGCCAGCAGCAGTGGGACAGAGACAACTAATGAAAAACTGTTTTTT.

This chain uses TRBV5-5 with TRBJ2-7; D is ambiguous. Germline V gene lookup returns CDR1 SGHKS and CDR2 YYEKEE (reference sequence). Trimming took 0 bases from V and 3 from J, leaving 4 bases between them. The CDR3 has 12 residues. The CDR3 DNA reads TGTGCCAGCAGCTTGGCCCTCTACGAGCAGTACTTC. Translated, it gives CASSLALYEQYF.

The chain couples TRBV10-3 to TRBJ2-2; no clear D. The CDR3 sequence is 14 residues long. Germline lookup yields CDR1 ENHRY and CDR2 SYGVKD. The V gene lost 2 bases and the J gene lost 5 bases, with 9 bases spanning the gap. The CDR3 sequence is CAISEAYRTGELFF. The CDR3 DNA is TGTGCCATCAGTGAGGCGTACAGAACCGGGGAGCTGTTTTTT.

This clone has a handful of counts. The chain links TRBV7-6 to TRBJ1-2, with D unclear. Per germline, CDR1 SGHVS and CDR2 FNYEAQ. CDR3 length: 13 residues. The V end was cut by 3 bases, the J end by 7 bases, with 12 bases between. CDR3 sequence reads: CASSFHSLRGYTF. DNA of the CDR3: TGTGCCAGCAGCTTCCACAGTCTGCGTGGCTACACCTTC. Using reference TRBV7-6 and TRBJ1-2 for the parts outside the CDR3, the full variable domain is GAGVSQSPRYKVTKRGQDVALRCDPISGHVSLYWYRQALGQGPEFLTYFNYEAQQDKSGLPNDRFSAERPEGSISTLTIQRTEQRDSAMYRCASSFHSLRGYTFGSGTRLTVV.

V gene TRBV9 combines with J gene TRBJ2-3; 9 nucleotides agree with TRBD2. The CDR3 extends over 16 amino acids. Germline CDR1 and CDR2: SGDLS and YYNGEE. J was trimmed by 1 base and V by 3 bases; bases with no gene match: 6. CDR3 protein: CASSGSGRRGTDTQYF. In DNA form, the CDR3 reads TGTGCCAGCAGCGGTAGCGGGAGAAGGGGCACAGATACGCAGTATTTT.

CDR3 coding DNA: TGTGCCAGCAGCGAGAGCGGGGAGGAAGCAGATACGCAGTATTTT. This sequence encodes CASSESGEEADTQYF. The gene calls are TRBV9 and TRBJ2-3; 7 bases map to TRBD2. This CDR3 contains 15 residues. J lost 4 bases, V lost 3 bases, and 8 bases had no gene match. The V gene's germline CDR1 is SGDLS and CDR2 YYNGEE.